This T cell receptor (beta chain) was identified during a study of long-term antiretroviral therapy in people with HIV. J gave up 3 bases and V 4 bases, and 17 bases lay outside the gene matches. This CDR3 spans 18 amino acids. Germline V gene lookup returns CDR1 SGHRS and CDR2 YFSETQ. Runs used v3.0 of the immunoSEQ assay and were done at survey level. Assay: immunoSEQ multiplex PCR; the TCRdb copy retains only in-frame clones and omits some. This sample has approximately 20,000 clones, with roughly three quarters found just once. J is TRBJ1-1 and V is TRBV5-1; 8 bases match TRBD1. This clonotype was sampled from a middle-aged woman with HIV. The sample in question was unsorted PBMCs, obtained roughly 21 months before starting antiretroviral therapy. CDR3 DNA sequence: TGCGCCAGCAGCCCGACTCCCCGGGGGGCGGGACAGGACACTGAAGCTTTCTTT. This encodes CASSPTPRGAGQDTEAFF.